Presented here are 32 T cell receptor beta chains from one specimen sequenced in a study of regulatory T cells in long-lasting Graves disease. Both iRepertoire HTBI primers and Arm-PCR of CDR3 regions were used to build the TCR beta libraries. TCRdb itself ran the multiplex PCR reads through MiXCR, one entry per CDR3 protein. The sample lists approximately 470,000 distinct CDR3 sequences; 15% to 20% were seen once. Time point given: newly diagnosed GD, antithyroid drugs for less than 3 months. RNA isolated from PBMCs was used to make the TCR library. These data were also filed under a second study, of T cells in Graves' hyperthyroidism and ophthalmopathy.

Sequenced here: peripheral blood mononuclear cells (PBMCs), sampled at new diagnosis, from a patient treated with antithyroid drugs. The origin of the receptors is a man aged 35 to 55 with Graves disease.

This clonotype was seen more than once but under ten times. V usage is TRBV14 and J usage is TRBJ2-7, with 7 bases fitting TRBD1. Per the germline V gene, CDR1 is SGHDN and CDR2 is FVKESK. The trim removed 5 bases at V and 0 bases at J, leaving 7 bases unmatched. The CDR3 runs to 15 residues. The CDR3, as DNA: TGTGCCAGCAGCGACCGACAGGGAAGCTCCTACGAGCAGTACTTC. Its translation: CASSDRQGSSYEQYF.

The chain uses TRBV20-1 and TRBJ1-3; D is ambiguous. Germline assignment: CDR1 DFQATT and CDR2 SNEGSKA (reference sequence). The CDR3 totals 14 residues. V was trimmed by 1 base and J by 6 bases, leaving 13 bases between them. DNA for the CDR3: TGCAGTGCTAGAGTGGGAAGCTTGGAAAACACCATATATTTT. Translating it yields CSARVGSLENTIYF.

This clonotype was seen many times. The CDR3 loop is CASSSLIGRGRTGFDGAFF. For the CDR3, the DNA is TGCGCCAGCAGCTCCTTAATTGGGAGGGGCCGGACCGGTTTCGACGGAGCTTTCTTT. The V and J genes are TRBV5-1 and TRBJ1-1; D might be TRBD1 (5 bases). From germline, CDR1 is SGHRS and CDR2 YFSETQ. This CDR3 spans 19 amino acids. With 3 bases removed from V and 10 bases from J, the gap between germline ends came to 34 bases.

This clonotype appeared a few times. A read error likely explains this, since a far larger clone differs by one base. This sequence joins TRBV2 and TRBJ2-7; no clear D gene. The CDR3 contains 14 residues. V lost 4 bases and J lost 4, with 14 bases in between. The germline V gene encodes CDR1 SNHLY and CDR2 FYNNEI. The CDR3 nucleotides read TGTGCCAGCAGTGCGCCAGGTGAGGCTTACGAGCAGTACTTC. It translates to CASSAPGEAYEQYF.

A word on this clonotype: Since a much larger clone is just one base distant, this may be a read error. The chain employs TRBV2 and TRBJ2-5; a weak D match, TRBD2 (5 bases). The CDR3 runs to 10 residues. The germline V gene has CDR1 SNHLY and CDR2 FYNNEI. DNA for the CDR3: TGTGCCAGCCGATGGGAGACCCAGCACTTC. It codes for CASRWETQHF.

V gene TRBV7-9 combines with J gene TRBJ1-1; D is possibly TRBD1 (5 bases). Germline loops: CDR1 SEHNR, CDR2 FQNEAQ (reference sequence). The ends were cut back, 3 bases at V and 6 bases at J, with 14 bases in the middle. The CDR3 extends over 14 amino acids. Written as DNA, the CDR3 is TGTGCCAGCAGCTTCGGGACTCAGGGCGCTGAAGCTTTCTTT. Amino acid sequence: CASSFGTQGAEAFF.

The CDR3 spells CASSLGFGETQYF. In nucleotides, the CDR3 is TGCGCCAGCAGCTTGGGGTTTGGAGAGACCCAGTACTTC. The chain joins TRBV5-1 to TRBJ2-5; no definite D call. Germline-derived CDR1 and CDR2 are SGHRS and YFSETQ. V shed 0 bases and J shed 4 bases, with 7 bases lying between them. CDR3 length: 13 amino acids.

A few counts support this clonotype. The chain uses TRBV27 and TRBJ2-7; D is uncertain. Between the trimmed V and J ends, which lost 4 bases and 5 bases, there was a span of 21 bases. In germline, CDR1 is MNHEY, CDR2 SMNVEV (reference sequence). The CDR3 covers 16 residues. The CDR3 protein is CASSSLGAGKVHEQYF. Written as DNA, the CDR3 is TGTGCCAGCAGTTCTTTAGGAGCAGGAAAGGTCCACGAGCAGTACTTC.

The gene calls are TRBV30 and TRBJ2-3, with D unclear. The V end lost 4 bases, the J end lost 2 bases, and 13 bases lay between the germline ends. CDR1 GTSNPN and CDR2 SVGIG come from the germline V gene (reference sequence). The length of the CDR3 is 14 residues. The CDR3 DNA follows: TGTGCCTGGATTGGGTATGGACCCACAGATACGCAGTATTTT. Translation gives CAWIGYGPTDTQYF.

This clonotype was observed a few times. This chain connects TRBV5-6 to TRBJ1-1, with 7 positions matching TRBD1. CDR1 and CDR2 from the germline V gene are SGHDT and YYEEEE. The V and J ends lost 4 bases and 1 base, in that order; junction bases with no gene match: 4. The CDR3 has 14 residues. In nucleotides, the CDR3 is TGTGCCAGCAGCGGGACAGATTCGAACACTGAAGCTTTCTTT. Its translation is CASSGTDSNTEAFF.

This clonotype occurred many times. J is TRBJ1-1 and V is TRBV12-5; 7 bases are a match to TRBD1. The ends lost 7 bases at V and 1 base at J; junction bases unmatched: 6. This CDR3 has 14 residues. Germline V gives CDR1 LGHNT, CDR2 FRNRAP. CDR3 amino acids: CASAPRTGNTEAFF. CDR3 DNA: TGTGCTAGTGCCCCTCGGACAGGGAACACTGAAGCTTTCTTT.

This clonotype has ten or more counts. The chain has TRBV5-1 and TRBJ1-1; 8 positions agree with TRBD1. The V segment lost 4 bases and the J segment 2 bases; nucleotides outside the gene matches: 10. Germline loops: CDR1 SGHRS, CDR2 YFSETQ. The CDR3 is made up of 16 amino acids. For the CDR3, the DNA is TGCGCCAGCAGCGACCTATCGACAGGGGTCAACACTGAAGCTTTCTTT. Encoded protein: CASSDLSTGVNTEAFF.

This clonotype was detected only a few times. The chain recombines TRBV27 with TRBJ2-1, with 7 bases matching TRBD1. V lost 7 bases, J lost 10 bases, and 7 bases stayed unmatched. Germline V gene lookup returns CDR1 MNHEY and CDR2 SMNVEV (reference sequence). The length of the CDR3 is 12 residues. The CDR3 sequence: CASTDRGQEQFF. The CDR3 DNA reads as TGTGCCAGCACTGACCGGGGACAGGAGCAGTTCTTC.

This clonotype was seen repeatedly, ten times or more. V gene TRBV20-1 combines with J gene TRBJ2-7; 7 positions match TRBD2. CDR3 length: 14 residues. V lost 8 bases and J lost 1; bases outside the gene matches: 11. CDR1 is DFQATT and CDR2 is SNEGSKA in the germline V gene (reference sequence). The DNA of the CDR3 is TGCAGTCTAGACGTTAGCGGGTTATCCTACGAGCAGTACTTC. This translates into CSLDVSGLSYEQYF.

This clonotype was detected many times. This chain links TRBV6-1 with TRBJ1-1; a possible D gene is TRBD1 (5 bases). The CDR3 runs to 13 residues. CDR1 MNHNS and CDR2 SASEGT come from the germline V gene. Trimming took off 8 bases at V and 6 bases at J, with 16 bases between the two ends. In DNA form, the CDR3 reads TGTGCCAGCTTTAAGAGGGGTCGCGCTGAAGCTTTCTTT. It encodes CASFKRGRAEAFF.

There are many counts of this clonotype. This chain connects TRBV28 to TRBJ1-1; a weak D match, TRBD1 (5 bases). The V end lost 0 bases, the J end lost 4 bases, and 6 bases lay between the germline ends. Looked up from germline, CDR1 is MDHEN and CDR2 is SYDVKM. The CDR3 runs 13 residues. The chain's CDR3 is CASSLWGLTEAFF. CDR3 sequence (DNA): TGTGCCAGCAGTTTATGGGGGCTCACTGAAGCTTTCTTT.

The CDR3: CASSELTGWGQYF. CDR3 in DNA: TGTGCCAGCAGTGAACTCACAGGTTGGGGGCAGTACTTC. This chain uses TRBV25-1 with TRBJ2-7; D might be TRBD1 (5 bases). V was trimmed by 2 bases and J by 9 bases, leaving 14 bases between them. Germline V lookup: CDR1 MGHDK, CDR2 SYGVNS. This CDR3 is built from 13 residues.

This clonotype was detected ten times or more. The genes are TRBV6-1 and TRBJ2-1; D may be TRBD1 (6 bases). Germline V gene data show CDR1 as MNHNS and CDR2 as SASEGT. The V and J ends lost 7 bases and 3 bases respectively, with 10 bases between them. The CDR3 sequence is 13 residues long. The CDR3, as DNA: TGTGCCAGCACAGGGGCTTACTACAATGAGCAGTTCTTC. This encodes CASTGAYYNEQFF.

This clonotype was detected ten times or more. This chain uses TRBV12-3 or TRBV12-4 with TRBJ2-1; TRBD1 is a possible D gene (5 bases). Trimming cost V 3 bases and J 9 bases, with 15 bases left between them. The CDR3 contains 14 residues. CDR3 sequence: CASSFQIGVGEQFF. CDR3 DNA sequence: TGTGCCAGCAGTTTCCAGATAGGGGTAGGTGAGCAGTTCTTC.

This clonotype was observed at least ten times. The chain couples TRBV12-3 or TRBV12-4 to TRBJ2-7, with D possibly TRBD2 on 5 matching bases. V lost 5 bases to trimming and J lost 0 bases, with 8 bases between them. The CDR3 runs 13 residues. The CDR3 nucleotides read TGTGCCAGCAGTACTAGGAACTCCTACGAGCAGTACTTC. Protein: CASSTRNSYEQYF.

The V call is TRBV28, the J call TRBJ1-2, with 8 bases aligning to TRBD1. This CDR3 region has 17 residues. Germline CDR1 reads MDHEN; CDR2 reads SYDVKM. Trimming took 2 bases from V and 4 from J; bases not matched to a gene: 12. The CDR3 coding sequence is TGTGCCAGCAGTTTACCGGACAGGGTTCTTTCAGGCTATGGCTACACCTTC. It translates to CASSLPDRVLSGYGYTF.

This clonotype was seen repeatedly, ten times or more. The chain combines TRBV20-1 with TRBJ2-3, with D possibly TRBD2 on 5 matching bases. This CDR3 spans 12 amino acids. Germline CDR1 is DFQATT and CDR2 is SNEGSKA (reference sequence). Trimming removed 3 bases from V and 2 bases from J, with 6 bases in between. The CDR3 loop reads CSASGNTDTQYF. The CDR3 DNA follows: TGCAGTGCTAGCGGGAACACAGATACGCAGTATTTT.

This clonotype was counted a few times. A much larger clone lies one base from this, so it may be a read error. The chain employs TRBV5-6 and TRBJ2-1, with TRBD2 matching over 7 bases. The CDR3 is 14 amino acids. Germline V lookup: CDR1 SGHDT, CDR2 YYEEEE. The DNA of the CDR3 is TGTACCAGCAGCGTACTAGCGCGGTACAATGAGCAGTTCTTC. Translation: CTSSVLARYNEQFF. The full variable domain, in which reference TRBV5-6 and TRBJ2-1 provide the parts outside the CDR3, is DAGVTQSPTHLIKTRGQQVTLRCSPKSGHDTVSWYQQALGQGPQFIFQYYEEEERQRGNFPDRFSGHQFPNYSSELNVNALLLGDSALYLCTSSVLARYNEQFFGPGTRLTVL.

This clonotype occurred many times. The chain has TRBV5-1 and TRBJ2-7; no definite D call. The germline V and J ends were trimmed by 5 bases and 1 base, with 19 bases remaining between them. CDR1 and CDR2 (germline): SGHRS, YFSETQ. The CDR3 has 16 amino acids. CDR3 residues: CASSPRAPSISYEQYF. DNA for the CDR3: TGCGCCAGCAGTCCTAGAGCCCCAAGCATTTCCTACGAGCAGTACTTC.

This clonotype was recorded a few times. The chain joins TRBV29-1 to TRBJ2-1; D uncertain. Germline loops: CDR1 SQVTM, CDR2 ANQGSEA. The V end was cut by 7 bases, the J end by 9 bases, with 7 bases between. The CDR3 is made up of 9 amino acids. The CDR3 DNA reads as TGCAGCGCCGGTGGTGAGCAGTTCTTC. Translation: CSAGGEQFF.

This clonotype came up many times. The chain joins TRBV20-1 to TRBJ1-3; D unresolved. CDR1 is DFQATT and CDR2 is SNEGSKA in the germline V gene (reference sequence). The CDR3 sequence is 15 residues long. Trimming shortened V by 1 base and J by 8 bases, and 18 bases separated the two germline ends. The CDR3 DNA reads TGCAGTGCTAGAGGTCCAAAGGAGAGCTCCGACACCATATATTTT. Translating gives CSARGPKESSDTIYF.

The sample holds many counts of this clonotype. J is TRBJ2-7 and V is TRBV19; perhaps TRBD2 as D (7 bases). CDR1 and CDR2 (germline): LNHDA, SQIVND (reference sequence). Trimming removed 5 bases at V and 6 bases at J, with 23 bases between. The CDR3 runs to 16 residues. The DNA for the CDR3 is TGTGCCAGTAGTGCCCCCGCGGGGGCCGGCCCTGGCGAGCAGTACTTC. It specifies CASSAPAGAGPGEQYF.

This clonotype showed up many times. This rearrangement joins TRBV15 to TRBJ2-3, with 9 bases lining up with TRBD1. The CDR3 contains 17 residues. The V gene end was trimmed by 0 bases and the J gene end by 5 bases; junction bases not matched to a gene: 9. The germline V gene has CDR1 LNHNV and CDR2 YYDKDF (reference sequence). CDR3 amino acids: CATSRDLQGAEVDTQYF. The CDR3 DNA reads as TGTGCCACCAGCAGAGATCTACAGGGGGCAGAGGTAGATACGCAGTATTTT.

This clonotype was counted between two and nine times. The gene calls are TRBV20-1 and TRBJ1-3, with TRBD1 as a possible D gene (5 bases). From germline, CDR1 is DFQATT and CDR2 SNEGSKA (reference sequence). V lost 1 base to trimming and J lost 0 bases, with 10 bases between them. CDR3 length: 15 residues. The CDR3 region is CSARGDRRSGNTIYF. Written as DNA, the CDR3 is TGCAGTGCTAGAGGGGACCGGCGCTCTGGAAACACCATATATTTT.

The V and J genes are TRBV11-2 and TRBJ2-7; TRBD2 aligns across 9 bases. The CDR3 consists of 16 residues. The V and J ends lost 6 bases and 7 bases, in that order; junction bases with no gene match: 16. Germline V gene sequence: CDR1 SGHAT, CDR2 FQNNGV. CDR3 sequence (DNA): TGTGCCAGCAGTACCTATGCGGGAGGGCGTAGAAATGAGCAGTACTTC. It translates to CASSTYAGGRRNEQYF.

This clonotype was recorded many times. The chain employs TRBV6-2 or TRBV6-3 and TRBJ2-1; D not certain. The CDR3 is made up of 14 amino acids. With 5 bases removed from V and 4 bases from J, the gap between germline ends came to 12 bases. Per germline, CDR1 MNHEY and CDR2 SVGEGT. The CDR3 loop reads CASSTRTAYNEQFF. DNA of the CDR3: TGTGCCAGCAGTACACGGACGGCTTACAATGAGCAGTTCTTC.

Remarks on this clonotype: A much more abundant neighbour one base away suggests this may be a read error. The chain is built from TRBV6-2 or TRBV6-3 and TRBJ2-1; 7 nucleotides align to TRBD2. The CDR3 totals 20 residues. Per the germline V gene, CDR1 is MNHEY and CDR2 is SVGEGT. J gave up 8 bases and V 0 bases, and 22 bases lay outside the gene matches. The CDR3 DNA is TGTGCCAGCAGTTACTCGCCCTGGGCTAGCGGCACTTTTAGGAAGGATGAGCAGTTCTTC. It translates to CASSYSPWASGTFRKDEQFF.